A selection of T cell receptor beta chains follows, all from one sample in a study of OX40 agonist ivuxolimab in advanced cancers. Produced via immunoSEQ multiplex PCR; TCRdb's table is partial and in-frame only. The sample includes approximately 110,000 clones, approximately 90% of them seen just once. The specimen was CD4+ or CD8+ T cells sorted from blood, collected in a trial of the OX40 agonist ivuxolimab. Every receptor here comes from an adult with an advanced solid tumor such as melanoma, head and neck, liver or kidney cancer. CDR3s include the opening cysteine and the closing phenylalanine or tryptophan. Fields, in order: V gene, J gene, clone size, CDR3 protein. Size values are once, few and many counts, or a class for expanded clones, and some rows have none.

V gene: TRBV6-1
J gene: TRBJ1-1
clone size: .
CDR3 protein: CASNSNQNTEAFF

V gene: TRBV11-1
J gene: TRBJ1-2
clone size: .
CDR3 protein: CASSTRQGAGYGYTF

V gene: TRBV25-1
J gene: TRBJ2-1
clone size: .
CDR3 protein: CASSAYYNNEQFF

V gene: TRBV28
J gene: TRBJ2-7
clone size: .
CDR3 protein: CASSFLAGVVSYEQYF

V gene: TRBV5-1
J gene: TRBJ2-2
clone size: once
CDR3 protein: CASSFMAGMNTGELFF

V gene: TRBV19
J gene: TRBJ1-1
clone size: .
CDR3 protein: CATRLGGGTEAFF

V gene: TRBV19
J gene: TRBJ2-2
clone size: .
CDR3 protein: CASIPGPDNTGELFF

V gene: TRBV28
J gene: TRBJ1-2
clone size: .
CDR3 protein: CASSLATGSYGYTF

V gene: TRBV25-1
J gene: .
clone size: .
CDR3 protein: CASSRDRVYEQYF

V gene: TRBV5-1
J gene: TRBJ2-7
clone size: .
CDR3 protein: CASSRGPPIYEQYF

V gene: TRBV19
J gene: TRBJ1-5
clone size: .
CDR3 protein: CASSRAELTYSNQPQHF

V gene: TRBV19
J gene: TRBJ1-1
clone size: .
CDR3 protein: CASSMPRSLNTEAFF

V gene: TRBV25-1
J gene: TRBJ2-7
clone size: .
CDR3 protein: CASSRDRVYEQYF

V gene: TRBV5-6
J gene: TRBJ1-1
clone size: few
CDR3 protein: CASSLVAGTEAFF

V gene: TRBV7-2
J gene: TRBJ1-2
clone size: .
CDR3 protein: CASSRNGGLNYGYTF

V gene: TRBV18
J gene: TRBJ2-2
clone size: .
CDR3 protein: CASSPLGTTPGELFF

V gene: TRBV9
J gene: TRBJ2-2
clone size: .
CDR3 protein: CASSVGVGGPGGELFF

V gene: TRBV6-5
J gene: TRBJ2-7
clone size: .
CDR3 protein: CASSYSAALHEQYF

V gene: TRBV18
J gene: TRBJ1-5
clone size: once
CDR3 protein: CASSPGTGDQRQPQHF

V gene: TRBV5-1
J gene: TRBJ2-5
clone size: .
CDR3 protein: CASSLARGDETQYF

V gene: TRBV4-1
J gene: TRBJ1-5
clone size: .
CDR3 protein: CASSQEVGGRNQPQHF

V gene: TRBV7-2
J gene: TRBJ2-1
clone size: .
CDR3 protein: CASSATGQGASSYNEQFF

V gene: TRBV30
J gene: TRBJ1-1
clone size: .
CDR3 protein: CASTGDNYAEAFF

V gene: TRBV27
J gene: TRBJ2-7
clone size: .
CDR3 protein: CASSLLGSPRGEQYF

V gene: TRBV10-3
J gene: TRBJ1-2
clone size: .
CDR3 protein: CAIFGTGLNGYTF

V gene: TRBV19
J gene: TRBJ1-2
clone size: .
CDR3 protein: CASTDRGGQGIYGYTF

V gene: TRBV11-3
J gene: TRBJ2-2
clone size: .
CDR3 protein: CASSSVGRGTGELFF

V gene: TRBV19
J gene: TRBJ1-4
clone size: .
CDR3 protein: CASRTGFTTNEKLFF

V gene: TRBV19
J gene: TRBJ1-5
clone size: few
CDR3 protein: CASSQYEGSNQPQHF

V gene: TRBV12-5
J gene: TRBJ2-1
clone size: .
CDR3 protein: CASLSGSSYNEQFF

V gene: TRBV10-3
J gene: TRBJ2-7
clone size: .
CDR3 protein: CAISESGGEYEQYF

V gene: TRBV28
J gene: .
clone size: .
CDR3 protein: CASSFFVAGTSSYEQYF

V gene: TRBV28
J gene: TRBJ1-4
clone size: .
CDR3 protein: CASSSVEKLFF

V gene: TRBV4-2
J gene: TRBJ2-7
clone size: .
CDR3 protein: CASSQKQGNEQYF

V gene: TRBV6-5
J gene: TRBJ2-7
clone size: .
CDR3 protein: CASSKSGTGGYEQYF

V gene: TRBV28
J gene: TRBJ2-7
clone size: .
CDR3 protein: CASTGFGEQYF

V gene: TRBV18
J gene: TRBJ1-5
clone size: .
CDR3 protein: CASSPTLGLNQPQHF

V gene: TRBV5-1
J gene: TRBJ2-5
clone size: once
CDR3 protein: CASSLAGTGAETQYF

V gene: TRBV2
J gene: TRBJ1-1
clone size: .
CDR3 protein: CASSIIWAVEAFF

V gene: TRBV13
J gene: TRBJ2-1
clone size: .
CDR3 protein: CASKIADYNEQFF

V gene: TRBV18
J gene: TRBJ2-7
clone size: .
CDR3 protein: CASSSPSSSAYYEQYF